Below, 10 T cell receptor beta chains from the same sample are listed, as sequenced in a study of cytomegalovirus exposure and HLA in healthy donors. The study ran its PCR with 60 Vbeta and 13 Jbeta primers. Sequenced by immunoSEQ multiplex PCR; TCRdb stores in-frame clones only, minus some. The table has around 150,000 clones, 80% seen once. The sequenced material came from PBMCs. The source is a woman between 50 and 59 years old in good health and CMV-seronegative.

The rearrangement joins TRBV7-8 to TRBJ2-1; D possibly corresponds to TRBD2 (5 bases). CDR1 and CDR2 from the germline V gene are SGHVS and FQNEAQ. The CDR3 is made up of 13 amino acids. The ends were cut back, 4 bases at V and 4 bases at J, with 8 bases in the middle. This CDR3 reads CASSSTRYNEQFF. CDR3 DNA sequence: TGTGCCAGCAGCTCCACTAGGTACAATGAGCAGTTCTTC.

This clone came up a few times. The V and J genes are TRBV4-2 and TRBJ2-7; 10 bases line up with TRBD2. CDR1 is LGHNA, CDR2 YNFKEQ, per germline. The length of the CDR3 is 17 residues. The V segment lost 4 bases and the J segment 3 bases; nucleotides outside the gene matches: 12. The CDR3, as DNA: TGTGCCAGCAGCCCCGGACTAGCGGACCCGTACATCTACGAGCAGTACTTC. Translated: CASSPGLADPYIYEQYF.

This chain joins TRBV7-6 and TRBJ1-1; D remains unclear. Per germline, CDR1 SGHVS and CDR2 FNYEAQ. The CDR3 contains 13 residues. The V end lost 5 bases, the J end lost 2 bases, and 9 bases lay between the germline ends. In nucleotides, the CDR3 is TGTGCCAGCAGCCCTAACTTTAACACTGAAGCTTTCTTT. This sequence encodes CASSPNFNTEAFF.

The chain combines TRBV7-9 with TRBJ1-2; D gene unclear. The CDR3 is 13 residues long. V shed 1 base and J shed 2 bases, with 5 bases lying between them. Germline-derived CDR1 and CDR2 are SEHNR and FQNEAQ (reference sequence). The CDR3 DNA reads TGTGCCAGCAGCTTAGACGGGAACTATGGCTACACCTTC. Its translation is CASSLDGNYGYTF.

Remarks on this clone: An end of the junction does not agree with germline; a read error may underlie this. This chain uses TRBV7-9 with TRBJ2-7; 11 bases agree with TRBD1. The germline CDR1 and CDR2 sequences are SEHNR and FQNEAQ (reference sequence). This CDR3 spans 16 amino acids. CDR3 coding DNA: TGTTCCAGCATTACGTCGGGGACAGGGGGTCATGGCGAGCAGTACTTC. Residues: CSSITSGTGGHGEQYF.

The chain links TRBV10-3 to TRBJ2-7; TRBD1 matches at 8 bases. V dropped 4 bases and J dropped 4; count of bases not matched to a gene: 6. Germline assignment: CDR1 ENHRY and CDR2 SYGVKD. This CDR3 comprises 14 residues. The CDR3 region is CAISVGQGIYEQYF. CDR3 nucleotides: TGTGCCATCAGTGTTGGACAGGGAATTTACGAGCAGTACTTC.

V gene TRBV7-9 combines with J gene TRBJ2-5, with 9 positions matching TRBD1. Losses at the gene ends were 5 bases for V and 13 bases for J; bases not matched to a gene: 20. Germline assignment: CDR1 SEHNR and CDR2 FQNEAQ (reference sequence). This CDR3 has 16 residues. The CDR3 DNA reads TGTGCCAGCAGCGAAAAAGCAGGGACAGGGAAGCCAAAGCCGTACTTC. Translation gives CASSEKAGTGKPKPYF.

Of note for this clone: A junction boundary mismatches the germline segment, possibly from a read error. J is TRBJ2-7 and V is TRBV6-6; D might be TRBD1 (6 bases). CDR1 is MNHNY, CDR2 SVGAGI, per germline (reference sequence). This CDR3 spans 13 amino acids. Here the CDR3 reads CACSYTGTYEQYF. As DNA, the CDR3 is TGTGCCTGCAGCTACACAGGGACCTACGAGCAGTACTTC.

This clone was observed once. The rearrangement joins TRBV15 to TRBJ2-4, with 11 bases lining up with TRBD1. The J segment lost 4 bases and the V segment lost 5 bases, leaving 16 bases of the junction unmatched. Per the germline V gene, CDR1 is LNHNV and CDR2 is YYDKDF (reference sequence). The CDR3 has 19 residues. The CDR3: CATSPQNRDRGYPKNIQYF. For the CDR3, the DNA is TGTGCCACCAGCCCCCAGAACCGGGACAGGGGGTACCCTAAAAACATTCAGTACTTC.

J is TRBJ1-4 and V is TRBV28; tentative D call: TRBD1 (5 bases). This CDR3 has 15 residues. V gave up 2 bases and J gave up 4 bases, with 11 bases separating them. Per germline, CDR1 MDHEN and CDR2 SYDVKM. The CDR3 sequence: CASSLLIRGNEKLFF. The CDR3 DNA follows: TGTGCCAGCAGTTTACTTATAAGGGGTAATGAAAAACTGTTTTTT. Full variable domain (remainder filled in from reference TRBV28 and TRBJ1-4): DVKVTQSSRYLVKRTGEKVFLECVQDMDHENMFWYRQDPGLGLRLIYFSYDVKMKEKGDIPEGYSVSREKKERFSLILESASTNQTSMYLCASSLLIRGNEKLFFGSGTQLSVL.